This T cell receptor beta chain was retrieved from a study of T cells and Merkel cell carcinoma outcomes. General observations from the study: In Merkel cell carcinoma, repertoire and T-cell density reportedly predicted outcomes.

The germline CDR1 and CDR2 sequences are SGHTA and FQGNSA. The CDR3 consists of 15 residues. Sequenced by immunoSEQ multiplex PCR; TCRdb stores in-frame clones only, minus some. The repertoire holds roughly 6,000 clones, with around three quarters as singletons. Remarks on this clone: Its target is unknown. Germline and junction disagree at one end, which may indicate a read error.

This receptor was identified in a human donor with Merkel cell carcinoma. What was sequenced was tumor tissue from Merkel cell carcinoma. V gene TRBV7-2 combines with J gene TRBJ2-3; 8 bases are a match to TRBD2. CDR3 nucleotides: TGTGTCAGCAGCCTTCAAGCGGGAGGCACAGATACGCAGTATTTT. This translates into CVSSLQAGGTDTQYF.